This T cell receptor beta chain is from a study of blood T cell repertoires in COVID-19. About the research overall: Sources were T cells, B-cell-depleted T cells, or PBMCs; the material itself was cDNA or gDNA.

During active infection, Seattle patients enrolled and were then monitored through disease. Germline-derived CDR1 and CDR2 are SGHRS and YFSETQ. The V end was cut by 5 bases, the J end by 2 bases, with 16 bases between. CDR3 length equals 15 residues. The repertoire was sequenced with immunoSEQ multiplex PCR; TCRdb's copy has only in-frame clones and lacks some. This table has around 260,000 clones, 88% appearing once. Sequencing was done on a sample of peripheral blood. The chain links TRBV5-1 to TRBJ1-2; TRBD1 might be the D (6 bases). The clonotype comes from a woman in her sixties or seventies with COVID-19, enrolled during active disease. CDR3 in amino acids: CASRTVDGQNYGYTF. DNA for the CDR3: TGCGCCAGCAGGACCGTGGATGGACAGAACTATGGCTACACCTTC. Based on the CDR3 plus reference TRBV5-1 and TRBJ1-2, the full variable domain is KAGVTQTPRYLIKTRGQQVTLSCSPISGHRSVSWYQQTPGQGLQFLFEYFSETQRNKGNFPGRFSGRQFSNSRSEMNVSTLELGDSALYLCASRTVDGQNYGYTFGSGTRLTVV.